These 26 T cell receptor beta chains were all obtained from the same sample, sequenced in a study of T cells after posttransplantation cyclophosphamide. This table comes from immunoSEQ multiplex PCR, and its TCRdb copy is limited to in-frame clones, with some not included. The profile covers about 36,000 clones, none occurring a single time. Sequencing was carried out using PBMCs. The receptors derive from a girl aged 5-17 years in good health, CMV-negative, and a related stem cell transplant donor.

This clone was detected only a few times. The chain carries TRBV11-3 and TRBJ2-3, with D possibly TRBD1 on 5 matching bases. With 3 bases removed from V and 0 bases from J, the gap between germline ends came to 7 bases. The germline V gene encodes CDR1 SGHNT and CDR2 YENEEA. This CDR3 spans 14 amino acids. The CDR3 nucleotides are TGTGCCAGCAGCTTCTCAGGGAGCACAGATACGCAGTATTTT. It is translated as CASSFSGSTDTQYF.

Many counts were recorded for this clone. The chain combines TRBV14 with TRBJ1-4; unclear D gene. CDR1 and CDR2 from the germline V gene are SGHDN and FVKESK. The ends were cut back, 3 bases at V and 7 bases at J, with 15 bases in the middle. This CDR3 has 15 residues. CDR3 amino acids: CASSHGWGASEKLFF. DNA for the CDR3: TGTGCCAGCAGCCATGGGTGGGGAGCTAGTGAAAAACTGTTTTTT.

This clone was recorded many times. The chain employs TRBV5-1 and TRBJ1-3; TRBD1 matches at 7 bases. With V trimmed by 0 bases and J by 4 bases, 4 bases remained unmatched. Per the germline V gene, CDR1 is SGHRS and CDR2 is YFSETQ. The CDR3 loop spans 15 amino acids. The CDR3 here is CASSLATGAGNTIYF. The CDR3 DNA follows: TGCGCCAGCAGCTTGGCTACAGGGGCGGGAAACACCATATATTTT.

This clone was detected ten times or more. The chain employs TRBV5-4 and TRBJ2-2; 7 bases are a match to TRBD2. V shed 5 bases, J shed 4 bases, and the junction held 8 bases outside the gene matches. Per germline, CDR1 SGHNT and CDR2 YYREEE (reference sequence). There are 15 residues in the CDR3. In DNA form, the CDR3 reads TGTGCCAGCAGTGACCCGACTAGCAGCACCGGGGAGCTGTTTTTT. Protein sequence: CASSDPTSSTGELFF.

This clone was seen at least ten times. The V and J genes are TRBV19 and TRBJ2-7, with TRBD1 matching 9 bases. The trim removed 5 bases at V and 3 bases at J, leaving 8 bases unmatched. The CDR3 length is 15 residues. Germline V gives CDR1 LNHDA, CDR2 SQIVND (reference sequence). As DNA, the CDR3 is TGTGCCAGTAGTGCCTCCCCGGGACAGGGCTACGAGCAGTACTTC. Translating gives CASSASPGQGYEQYF.

This clone showed up many times. This rearrangement joins TRBV4-2 to TRBJ2-5; D possibly corresponds to TRBD2 (7 bases). This CDR3 has 16 residues. V was pared by 1 base and J by 1 base, with 13 bases between. In germline, CDR1 is LGHNA, CDR2 YNFKEQ. CDR3 sequence: CASSQVRGGIQETQYF. The CDR3 DNA is TGTGCCAGCAGCCAAGTAAGGGGGGGGATCCAAGAGACCCAGTACTTC.

This clone has at least ten counts. The CDR3 sequence: CASSATSTDTQYF. The CDR3 coding sequence is TGTGCCAGCAGTGCGACTAGCACAGATACGCAGTATTTT. The gene calls are TRBV6-1 and TRBJ2-3; no clear D gene. From germline, CDR1 is MNHNS and CDR2 SASEGT. V dropped 4 bases and J dropped 0 bases, with 5 bases sitting between them. The length of the CDR3 is 13 residues.

This clone was observed at least ten times. The chain recombines TRBV10-3 with TRBJ2-7; 11 positions agree with TRBD2. In germline, CDR1 is ENHRY, CDR2 SYGVKD. CDR3 length equals 12 residues. V lost 10 bases to trimming and J lost 4 bases; unmatched junction nucleotides: 3. In DNA form, the CDR3 reads TGTGCCACCCGACTAGCGGGGTACGAGCAGTACTTC. Translating gives CATRLAGYEQYF.

A few counts support this clone. The chain links TRBV7-3 to TRBJ1-5; D not certain. In germline, CDR1 is SGHTA, CDR2 FQGTGA. Trimming stripped 0 bases from V and 2 bases from J, with 14 bases between. This CDR3 contains 17 residues. CDR3 sequence (DNA): TGTGCCAGCAGCTTAACCCCGGCGGGGTGGGGCAATCAGCCCCAGCATTTT. Translated: CASSLTPAGWGNQPQHF. Combining the CDR3 with reference TRBV7-3 and TRBJ1-5 gives the whole variable domain GAGVSQTPSNKVTEKGKYVELRCDPISGHTALYWYRQSLGQGPEFLIYFQGTGAADDSGLPNDRFFAVRPEGSVSTLKIQRTERGDSAVYLCASSLTPAGWGNQPQHFGDGTRLSIL.

This clone was recorded at least ten times. The chain combines TRBV10-1 with TRBJ1-5; the D is unclear. The germline V gene encodes CDR1 WNHNN and CDR2 SYGVQD (reference sequence). The CDR3 spans 13 residues. With 8 bases removed from V and 3 bases from J, the gap between germline ends came to 11 bases. The CDR3 nucleotides read TGCGCCAGCTCGGGAGGTCCCAATCAGCCCCAGCATTTT. Translating it yields CASSGGPNQPQHF.

This clone was counted ten times or more. The rearrangement uses TRBV5-8 and TRBJ1-4; 9 nucleotides line up with TRBD1. Germline V gene lookup returns CDR1 SGHTS and CDR2 YDEGEE. CDR3 length: 18 residues. V shed 0 bases and J 6 bases; nucleotides not matched to a gene: 12. CDR3 loop: CASSLDRDREETDEKLFF. CDR3 DNA: TGTGCCAGCAGCTTGGATAGGGACAGGGAAGAGACGGATGAAAAACTGTTTTTT.

This clone appeared many times. CDR3 sequence (DNA): TGCGCCAGCAGCCAAGGCACTAACACTAACACCGGGGAGCTGTTTTTT. Residues: CASSQGTNTNTGELFF. This sequence joins TRBV4-3 and TRBJ2-2; D gene uncertain. Trimming shortened V by 1 base and J by 2 bases, and 11 bases separated the two germline ends. Germline assignment: CDR1 LGHNA and CDR2 YSLEER. The CDR3 runs to 16 residues.

The gene calls are TRBV11-2 and TRBJ2-2; 9 bases match TRBD1. J gave up 9 bases and V 5 bases, and 13 bases lay outside the gene matches. This CDR3 comprises 16 residues. CDR1 and CDR2 (germline): SGHAT, FQNNGV. In DNA, the CDR3 is TGTGCCAGCAGCCTCATCCAGGGACAGGGAGTCTGGGAGCTGTTTTTT. Protein sequence: CASSLIQGQGVWELFF.

This clone appeared a few times. V gene TRBV7-8 combines with J gene TRBJ2-5; 13 bases line up with TRBD2. Per the germline V gene, CDR1 is SGHVS and CDR2 is FQNEAQ. The CDR3 runs 17 residues. J lost 4 bases, V lost 1 base, and 6 bases had no gene match. The CDR3 reads CASSLVAGTSGTETQYF. The CDR3 nucleotides are TGTGCCAGCAGCTTAGTGGCTGGGACTAGCGGGACAGAGACCCAGTACTTC.

This chain uses TRBV6-4 with TRBJ2-2; 10 nucleotides agree with TRBD2. The CDR3 totals 15 residues. CDR1 is MRHNA and CDR2 is SNTAGT in the germline V gene. V shed 4 bases, J shed 1 base, and the junction held 0 bases outside the gene matches. The CDR3 nucleotides are TGTGCCAGCAGTGGGACTAGCGGGAACACCGGGGAGCTGTTTTTT. Protein sequence: CASSGTSGNTGELFF.

This clone has at least ten counts. Written as DNA, the CDR3 is TGTGCCAGCTCACCAAAGAAGGGGATAGGGGAGCAGTTCTTC. Protein product: CASSPKKGIGEQFF. V is TRBV18 and J is TRBJ2-1; D may be TRBD1 (5 bases). Trimming cost V 2 bases and J 10 bases, with 15 bases left between them. Per germline, CDR1 KGHSH and CDR2 LQKENI. The length of the CDR3 is 14 residues. The variable domain in full, completed from reference TRBV18 and TRBJ2-1, reads NAGVMQNPRHLVRRRGQEARLRCSPMKGHSHVYWYRQLPEEGLKFMVYLQKENIIDESGMPKERFSAEFPKEGPSILRIQQVVRGDSAAYFCASSPKKGIGEQFFGPGTRLTVL.

This clone appeared a few times. The J gene is TRBJ1-1, the V gene TRBV30, with 7 bases aligning to TRBD1. The CDR3 is 14 residues long. The germline V gene encodes CDR1 GTSNPN and CDR2 SVGIG (reference sequence). V gave up 5 bases and J gave up 4 bases; unmatched junction bases: 10. Here the CDR3 DNA reads TGTGCCTGGTCGACAGGGCTGGATGGCACTGAAGCTTTCTTT. Encoded protein: CAWSTGLDGTEAFF.

Many counts were recorded for this clone. The genes are TRBV5-4 and TRBJ1-1, with unresolved D. The V end was cut by 0 bases, the J end by 3 bases, with 3 bases between. This CDR3 comprises 12 residues. CDR1 and CDR2 (germline): SGHNT, YYREEE (reference sequence). CDR3 in amino acids: CASSLADTEAFF. In nucleotides, the CDR3 is TGTGCCAGCAGCTTGGCGGACACTGAAGCTTTCTTT.

This clone was recorded many times. The chain has TRBV5-1 and TRBJ1-1; D is unclear. There are 16 residues in the CDR3. Germline V gene lookup returns CDR1 SGHRS and CDR2 YFSETQ. V gave up 1 base and J gave up 3 bases, with 16 bases separating them. The CDR3 region is CASSLWATLRHTEAFF. As DNA, the CDR3 is TGCGCCAGCAGCTTGTGGGCAACCCTAAGGCACACTGAAGCTTTCTTT.

This clone has at least ten counts. V and J are TRBV6-1 and TRBJ1-4, with D possibly being TRBD1 (5 bases). The CDR3 extends over 15 amino acids. Deletions cut 3 bases from V and 6 bases from J, with 14 bases between. The germline CDR1 and CDR2 sequences are MNHNS and SASEGT. CDR3 sequence reads: CASSETGRVYEKLFF. In DNA form, the CDR3 reads TGTGCCAGCAGTGAGACGGGCAGGGTTTATGAAAAACTGTTTTTT.

This chain joins TRBV21-1 and TRBJ2-7; TRBD1, the table's D call, lacks a check against the DNA. TRBV21-1 is assigned pseudogene status. This CDR3 region has 15 residues. The CDR3, as DNA: TGTGCCAGCAGCCCCCTGGATCAGGGTGCTCGGGAGCAGTACTTC. It is translated as CASSPLDQGAREQYF.

This clone was seen more than once but under ten times. This chain links TRBV30 with TRBJ2-7; 8 positions agree with TRBD1. V dropped 0 bases and J dropped 5; count of bases not matched to a gene: 9. Germline V gives CDR1 GTSNPN, CDR2 SVGIG (reference sequence). This CDR3 has 15 amino acids. The CDR3 DNA reads as TGTGCCTGGAGTGTACAACGGGACAGGTCAAACGAGCAGTACTTC. Protein: CAWSVQRDRSNEQYF.

This clone was detected many times. CDR3: CASSRGTPSSYNSPLHF. The CDR3 DNA sequence: TGTGCCAGTAGCCGAGGGACACCGAGCTCCTATAATTCACCCCTCCACTTT. The gene calls are TRBV19 and TRBJ1-6; the D gene is possibly TRBD1 (6 bases). V dropped 6 bases and J dropped 0 bases, with 15 bases sitting between them. The CDR3 sequence is 17 residues long. Germline CDR1 is LNHDA and CDR2 is SQIVND (reference sequence).

The sample holds many counts of this clone. The chain couples TRBV7-3 to TRBJ1-1, with D tentatively TRBD1 (6 bases). V was clipped by 5 bases and J by 9 bases, with 19 bases between them. Per germline, CDR1 SGHTA and CDR2 FQGTGA. The length of the CDR3 is 14 residues. CDR3 in amino acids: CASSPGAGGAQAFF. DNA for the CDR3: TGTGCCAGCAGCCCTGGCGCGGGGGGGGCGCAAGCTTTCTTT.

The chain is built from TRBV4-1 and TRBJ2-2, with a weak D call TRBD2 (5 bases). V dropped 3 bases and J dropped 6 bases, with 11 bases sitting between them. CDR1 is MGHRA, CDR2 YSYEKL, per germline. The CDR3 length is 14 residues. The CDR3 nucleotides read TGCGCCAGCAGCCACAACCGGCGGGCCGGGGAGCTGTTTTTT. Amino acids: CASSHNRRAGELFF.

This clone was found many times. The chain joins TRBV5-6 to TRBJ1-5; the D is unclear. The CDR3 loop spans 15 amino acids. With 5 bases removed from V and 2 bases from J, the gap between germline ends came to 14 bases. Germline V gives CDR1 SGHDT, CDR2 YYEEEE. The CDR3, as DNA: TGTGCCAGCAGTAATTTAGAGGATGGCAATCAGCCCCAGCATTTT. Translation gives CASSNLEDGNQPQHF.